This TCR beta chain was sequenced in a study of T cell clones after liver transplantation. Study overall: In this trial, immunosuppression withdrawal was attempted within 2 years of liver transplant. Subjects received no induction therapy and standard immunosuppression until randomization at 12-24 months post-transplant.

Germline values: CDR1 SGHKS, CDR2 YYEKEE (reference sequence). This CDR3 region has 14 residues. V was pared by 0 bases and J by 0 bases, with 7 bases between. The method was immunoSEQ multiplex PCR; TCRdb's version includes in-frame clones alone and lacks a portion of them. The table has about 75,000 clones, less than 90% seen once. The TCR comes from a human patient who received a liver transplant. T cells may partly derive from the graft donor. The sequences come from CD4+ T cells from blood, collected less than 50 months after liver transplant. This chain joins TRBV5-5 and TRBJ2-7, with D hard to call. The DNA for the CDR3 is TGTGCCAGCAGCTTGGCTTCCTCCTCCTACGAGCAGTACTTC. This encodes CASSLASSSYEQYF.